The 32 T cell receptor beta chains in this list originate from one sample, sequenced in a study of blood T cells in healthy people across ages (dated by TCRdb to the mid-2010s). Receptor libraries were prepared by 5' RACE. The reads were generated on an Illumina HiSeq 2500. A second PCR of roughly 6 to 11 cycles was run with a J-beta primer mix and a sample-barcoded 5' primer. TCRdb cleaned the public reads at Q25 with fastp, built clones with MiXCR and kept in-frame beta chains. A single entry per CDR3 protein holds the most common genes and DNA from its merged rows. Across this sample there are 2 million or so distinct CDR3 sequences, with around half seen only once. The top ten constitute around 2.1% of the sample. The sample comprised blood. Receptor source: a woman aged 40-49 years in good health.

Only a few counts were recorded for this clonotype. CDR3 amino acids: CASRSSQTEAYEQYF. CDR3 bases: TGTGCCAGCAGATCCTCGCAGACAGAAGCCTACGAGCAGTACTTC. V is TRBV7-9 and J is TRBJ2-7; tentative D call: TRBD1 (5 bases). The CDR3 covers 15 residues. Trimming took 6 bases from V and 2 from J, leaving 17 bases between them. From germline, CDR1 is SEHNR and CDR2 FQNEAQ (reference sequence).

As regards this clonotype: This may be a read error, as it is one base from a much larger clone. This chain joins TRBV7-2 and TRBJ1-6; 8 bases map to TRBD1. V shed 10 bases, J shed 7 bases, and the junction held 12 bases outside the gene matches. The germline V gene has CDR1 SGHTA and CDR2 FQGNSA. This CDR3 has 15 amino acids. The chain's CDR3 is CANRNQGAGNSPLHF. CDR3 bases: TGTGCCAACAGAAATCAGGGGGCAGGAAATTCACCCCTCCACTTT.

This rearrangement joins TRBV6-9 to TRBJ2-4; D may be TRBD1 (6 bases). The DNA matches TRBJ2-7 better at its end, which makes the J call doubtful. The CDR3 length is 14 residues. CDR1 is MNHGY and CDR2 is SVAAGI in the germline V gene. CDR3 region: CATTGQLSINEQYF. In DNA, the CDR3 is TGTGCCACCACCGGACAGCTTTCCATCAACGAGCAGTACTTC.

The chain combines TRBV4-1 with TRBJ2-1; TRBD2 matches at 9 bases. From germline, CDR1 is MGHRA and CDR2 YSYEKL. CDR3 length: 16 amino acids. J lost 7 bases, V lost 4 bases, and 11 bases had no gene match. This CDR3 is CASSPYSSGEGNEQFF. CDR3 DNA sequence: TGCGCCAGCAGCCCTTACTCTAGCGGGGAGGGTAATGAGCAGTTCTTC.

The V call is TRBV7-9, the J call TRBJ2-5, with a possible D match to TRBD1 (6 bases). There are 19 residues in the CDR3. V was pared by 2 bases and J by 3 bases, with 25 bases between. Per the germline V gene, CDR1 is SEHNR and CDR2 is FQNEAQ (reference sequence). CDR3 sequence (DNA): TGTGCCAGCAGCTTAATTAGGTCATTTTTTGGGGACAAAAAAGAGACCCAGTACTTC. Encoded protein: CASSLIRSFFGDKKETQYF.

With regard to this clonotype: An end of the junction does not agree with germline; a read error may underlie this. The chain joins TRBV12-3 or TRBV12-4 to TRBJ2-1, with D possibly TRBD1 on 5 matching bases. The CDR3 is made up of 14 amino acids. CDR3 sequence: CASSVAIQGNEQFF. CDR3 nucleotide sequence: TGTGCCAGCAGTGTAGCCATTCAGGGAAATGAGCAGTTCTTC.

This rearrangement joins TRBV12-3 or TRBV12-4 to TRBJ1-2; tentative D call: TRBD1 (5 bases). Deletions cut 6 bases from V and 8 bases from J, with 16 bases between. CDR3 length: 13 residues. For the CDR3, the DNA is TGTGCCAGCAGGGAGACAGCTGCACGGGGCTACACCTTC. It is translated as CASRETAARGYTF.

The chain uses TRBV6-2 or TRBV6-3 and TRBJ1-4; D not resolved. Germline-derived CDR1 and CDR2 are MNHEY and SVGEGT. This CDR3 has 15 residues. V shed 5 bases and J shed 0 bases, with 10 bases lying between them. The CDR3 DNA reads TGTGCCAGCAGTGTTGCGGGGACAACTAATGAAAAACTGTTTTTT. Protein: CASSVAGTTNEKLFF.

In its sample, this clonotype was seen a few times. This rearrangement joins TRBV7-2 to TRBJ2-1, with a possible D match to TRBD2 (6 bases). The CDR3 totals 12 residues. The germline V and J ends were trimmed by 5 bases and 10 bases, with 12 bases remaining between them. Germline V CDR1 and CDR2: SGHTA, FQGNSA. CDR3: CASSRLGLEQFF. The CDR3 coding sequence is TGTGCCAGCAGCCGCCTCGGACTAGAGCAGTTCTTC.

J is TRBJ1-5 and V is TRBV27; D unclear. V lost 6 bases and J lost 5, with 8 bases in between. In germline, CDR1 is MNHEY, CDR2 SMNVEV (reference sequence). The CDR3 is made up of 12 amino acids. In DNA, the CDR3 is TGTGCCAGCAGCACTTCTTATCAGCCCCAGCATTTT. This encodes CASSTSYQPQHF.

This clonotype came up a few times. Here the CDR3 DNA reads TGTGCCAGCAGTTCGACCGGAGGGGGCCTAGATACGCAGTATTTT. Amino acid sequence: CASSSTGGGLDTQYF. The chain has TRBV27 and TRBJ2-3; D is perhaps TRBD1 (7 bases). The CDR3 runs to 15 residues. Germline V gene data show CDR1 as MNHEY and CDR2 as SMNVEV (reference sequence). V was shortened by 4 bases and J by 5 bases, with 16 bases between the two germline ends.

The chain employs TRBV4-3 and TRBJ1-6; D is undetermined. The germline V gene has CDR1 LGHNA and CDR2 YSLEER. This CDR3 has 17 residues. The V and J ends lost 0 bases and 4 bases respectively, with 13 bases between them. The DNA for the CDR3 is TGCGCCAGCAGCCAAGATGGAGCAGCAGCATATAATTCACCCCTCCACTTT. Its translation is CASSQDGAAAYNSPLHF.

This clonotype occurred once. The V call is TRBV6-5, the J call TRBJ2-4; D gene unclear. The DNA end is more similar to TRBJ2-7, so the J call may be wrong. Germline V gives CDR1 MNHEY, CDR2 SVGAGI. This CDR3 spans 11 amino acids. Here the CDR3 reads CASSSFVEQYF. CDR3 DNA: TGTGCCAGCAGTTCCTTCGTCGAGCAGTACTTC.

This clonotype appeared a few times. V and J are TRBV20-1 and TRBJ2-1, with D hard to call. Trimming shortened V by 0 bases and J by 4 bases, and 10 bases separated the two germline ends. CDR1 DFQATT and CDR2 SNEGSKA come from the germline V gene (reference sequence). CDR3 length: 14 amino acids. The CDR3 here is CSARDLADYNEQFF. As DNA, the CDR3 is TGCAGTGCTAGAGATCTGGCGGATTACAATGAGCAGTTCTTC.

In its sample, this clonotype was seen a few times. The rearrangement uses TRBV6-1 and TRBJ2-4; a weak D match, TRBD2 (6 bases). The CDR3 contains 15 residues. CDR1 and CDR2 from the germline V gene are MNHNS and SASEGT. The V gene lost 3 bases and the J gene lost 4 bases, with 13 bases spanning the gap. In DNA, the CDR3 is TGTGCCAGCAGTGAGGAGGGAAGGAGGAAAAACATTCAGTACTTC. It encodes CASSEEGRRKNIQYF.

This chain uses TRBV18 with TRBJ1-2; no firm D call. The CDR3 is made up of 13 amino acids. Germline V gene lookup returns CDR1 KGHSH and CDR2 LQKENI. The V gene lost 1 base and the J gene lost 8 bases, with 11 bases spanning the gap. In DNA, the CDR3 is TGTGCCAGCTCACCACAGGGAGGGAAGGGCTACACCTTC. The encoded protein is CASSPQGGKGYTF.

This clonotype came up a few times. The V gene is TRBV2, the J gene TRBJ2-7; D is unresolved. CDR3 length equals 13 residues. Per the germline V gene, CDR1 is SNHLY and CDR2 is FYNNEI. The ends were cut back, 1 base at V and 2 bases at J, with 6 bases in the middle. The CDR3 DNA reads as TGTGCCAGCAGTGAAGGGGAAACCTACGAGCAGTACTTC. Its protein product is CASSEGETYEQYF.

In its sample, this clonotype was seen a few times. The chain has TRBV7-2 and TRBJ2-1; D unclear. Looked up from germline, CDR1 is SGHTA and CDR2 is FQGNSA. The length of the CDR3 is 15 residues. V lost 7 bases, J lost 0 bases, and 13 bases lay in between. In DNA form, the CDR3 reads TGTGCCAGCAACCCCCAGCCAAGCTCCTACAATGAGCAGTTCTTC. Protein sequence: CASNPQPSSYNEQFF. Supplemented by reference TRBV7-2 and TRBJ2-1, the full variable domain reads GAGVSQSPSNKVTEKGKDVELRCDPISGHTALYWYRQSLGQGLEFLIYFQGNSAPDKSGLPSDRFSAERTGGSVSTLTIQRTQQEDSAVYLCASNPQPSSYNEQFFGPGTRLTVL.

The CDR3 sequence is CAISGSSGANVLTF. CDR3 in DNA: TGTGCCATCAGTGGGTCATCTGGGGCCAACGTCCTGACTTTC. This sequence joins TRBV10-3 and TRBJ2-6; D unresolved. The CDR3 loop spans 14 amino acids. Germline CDR1 ENHRY, CDR2 SYGVKD. The V end was cut by 4 bases, the J end by 1 base, with 5 bases between.

This clonotype occurred once. The chain joins TRBV4-2 to TRBJ2-1; 11 bases align to TRBD2. The DNA end is more similar to TRBJ2-7, so the J call may be wrong. This CDR3 is 18 amino acids long. The germline V gene encodes CDR1 LGHNA and CDR2 YNFKEQ. CDR3: CASSQTASSGGSYNEQYF. Written as DNA, the CDR3 is TGTGCCAGCAGCCAAACAGCCTCTAGCGGGGGGAGCTACAATGAGCAGTACTTC.

This chain uses TRBV7-3 with TRBJ2-3; 8 nucleotides line up with TRBD1. Germline lookup yields CDR1 SGHTA and CDR2 FQGTGA. V trimming: 5 bases; J trimming: 5 bases; junction bases outside the gene matches: 12. This CDR3 region has 16 residues. In nucleotides, the CDR3 is TGTGCCAGCAGCGGTACCGGGACAGGCAATGTAGATACGCAGTATTTT. This encodes CASSGTGTGNVDTQYF.

The gene calls are TRBV7-9 and TRBJ2-1; D is unclear. The CDR3 sequence is 15 residues long. Germline V gene data show CDR1 as SEHNR and CDR2 as FQNEAQ (reference sequence). The ends were cut back, 5 bases at V and 0 bases at J, with 11 bases in the middle. The CDR3: CASSRILSSYNEQFF. In nucleotides, the CDR3 is TGTGCCAGCAGCCGGATCCTAAGCTCCTACAATGAGCAGTTCTTC.

The chain joins TRBV20-1 to TRBJ1-2; 7 bases line up with TRBD1. In germline, CDR1 is DFQATT, CDR2 SNEGSKA (reference sequence). The CDR3 spans 12 residues. The ends lost 3 bases at V and 6 bases at J; junction bases unmatched: 4. CDR3 amino acids: CSASKGADGYTF. In nucleotides, the CDR3 is TGCAGTGCTAGTAAGGGGGCGGATGGCTACACCTTC.

Written as DNA, the CDR3 is TGTGCCAGCAGGACCACAGGGGCAGATACGCAGTATTTT. It translates to CASRTTGADTQYF. V and J are TRBV12-3 or TRBV12-4 and TRBJ2-3, with TRBD1 matching 7 bases. The CDR3 sequence is 13 residues long. V dropped 6 bases and J dropped 4; count of bases not matched to a gene: 4.

The chain joins TRBV7-2 to TRBJ2-5; TRBD2 matches 9 bases. Per the germline V gene, CDR1 is SGHTA and CDR2 is FQGNSA. The ends lost 4 bases at V and 4 bases at J; junction bases unmatched: 7. The CDR3 loop spans 15 amino acids. The CDR3 sequence is CASSSAGLAGETQYF. Written as DNA, the CDR3 is TGTGCCAGCAGCTCCGCGGGACTAGCAGGAGAGACCCAGTACTTC.

This clonotype was counted only a few times. The chain uses TRBV6-5 and TRBJ1-1; no firm D call. The CDR3 covers 13 residues. Trimming took off 3 bases at V and 0 bases at J, with 5 bases between the two ends. The V gene's germline CDR1 is MNHEY and CDR2 SVGAGI. The CDR3: CASSYALNTEAFF. The DNA for the CDR3 is TGTGCCAGCAGTTATGCCTTGAACACTGAAGCTTTCTTT.

The chain has TRBV20-1 and TRBJ2-4; TRBD2 might be the D (6 bases). The end of the DNA is better explained by TRBJ2-7, so the J call may be wrong. Germline V gene lookup returns CDR1 DFQATT and CDR2 SNEGSKA (reference sequence). The CDR3 contains 13 residues. As DNA, the CDR3 is TGCAGTGCTAGGGAGGGGACTCGCTACGAGCAGTACTTC. It codes for CSAREGTRYEQYF.

This chain uses TRBV6-1 with TRBJ2-1; tentative D call: TRBD2 (6 bases). Germline-derived CDR1 and CDR2 are MNHNS and SASEGT. The length of the CDR3 is 15 residues. Trimming pared 0 bases from V and 7 bases from J, leaving 13 bases between. The CDR3 sequence is CASSEAGGMRNEQFF. CDR3 in DNA: TGTGCCAGCAGTGAAGCGGGGGGAATGCGGAATGAGCAGTTCTTC.

The chain has TRBV25-1 and TRBJ2-5, with 10 bases fitting TRBD1. The germline CDR1 and CDR2 sequences are MGHDK and SYGVNS. V trimming: 4 bases; J trimming: 4 bases; junction bases outside the gene matches: 12. The length of the CDR3 is 17 residues. CDR3 nucleotides: TGTGCCAGCAGTGGGATAAGGGACAGGGGTTGGGGAGAGACCCAGTACTTC. Protein sequence: CASSGIRDRGWGETQYF.

The chain is built from TRBV27 and TRBJ1-4; D is unclear. Trimming left V 7 bases short and J 8 bases short, with 14 bases between. The germline CDR1 and CDR2 sequences are MNHEY and SMNVEV (reference sequence). This CDR3 spans 13 amino acids. The CDR3 region is CASMLFGSEKLFF. For the CDR3, the DNA is TGTGCCAGCATGTTATTTGGATCGGAAAAACTGTTTTTT.

This clonotype was detected a few times. This chain links TRBV7-2 with TRBJ1-1; tentative D call: TRBD1 (5 bases). This CDR3 comprises 13 residues. Trimming stripped 6 bases from V and 4 bases from J, with 12 bases between. CDR1 is SGHTA and CDR2 is FQGNSA in the germline V gene. The DNA for the CDR3 is TGTGCCAGCAGTAGGGGATTTGGCACTGAAGCTTTCTTT. Residues: CASSRGFGTEAFF. Using reference TRBV7-2 and TRBJ1-1 for the parts outside the CDR3, the full variable domain is GAGVSQSPSNKVTEKGKDVELRCDPISGHTALYWYRQSLGQGLEFLIYFQGNSAPDKSGLPSDRFSAERTGGSVSTLTIQRTQQEDSAVYLCASSRGFGTEAFFGQGTRLTVV.

In its sample, this clonotype was seen a few times. The chain employs TRBV28 and TRBJ1-2, with 7 bases identical to TRBD1. The CDR3 covers 14 residues. Germline loops: CDR1 MDHEN, CDR2 SYDVKM. V gave up 8 bases and J gave up 3 bases; unmatched junction bases: 9. The CDR3 sequence: CASVVGTAHYGYTF. The CDR3 DNA reads as TGTGCCAGCGTCGTCGGGACAGCCCACTATGGCTACACCTTC.